This entry concerns a single TCR beta chain. The CDR3 runs to 14 residues. Trimming took off 4 bases at V and 1 base at J, with 11 bases between the two ends. The germline CDR1 and CDR2 sequences are MGHRA and YSYEKL. This entry comes from a study of blood T cell repertoires in COVID-19. How the authors handled the data: Quantification of nucleated cells was approximated via reference gene primer amplification. Sequenced by immunoSEQ multiplex PCR; TCRdb stores in-frame clones only, minus some. V, J and clone size are those of that table, while D and trimming were read from the DNA. The sample has approximately 110,000 clones; about 90% are singletons.

The chain recombines TRBV4-1 with TRBJ2-7, with D unresolved. Sequenced input: peripheral blood. The sequence was obtained from a man in his fifties with COVID-19, enrolled during active disease. Here the CDR3 DNA reads TGCGCCAGCAGCCTGGCAGGCTATTCCTACGAGCAGTACTTC. Amino acids: CASSLAGYSYEQYF.